Listed below are T cell receptor beta chains from one sample, sequenced in a study of response to subunit inactivated influenza vaccine. TCRdb analysed the RT-PCR reads with MiXCR anew, one entry per CDR3 protein. The table shows about 570,000 distinct CDR3 sequences, with approximately 12% occurring only once. The sequences come from PBMCs from blood, collected on the day of vaccination. The receptors shown here come from a man aged 45 to 65 who received an inactivated influenza vaccine. The CDR3 runs from the conserved cysteine through the conserved F or W. The order of the fields is V gene, D gene, J gene, clone size, CDR3 DNA, CDR3 protein. The D gene is left open where the match is weak. Clone size is given for some rows only: seen once, a few or many times, or a class if the clone is expanded.

V: TRBV7-3; D: .; J: TRBJ2-5; size: .; DNA: TGTGCCAGCAGCTTACACCCGTCGGAGACCCAGTACTTC; CDR3: CASSLHPSETQYF
V: TRBV29-1; D: .; J: TRBJ2-2; size: few; DNA: TGCAGCGTTCAAGAGGGGACCGGGGAGCTGTTTTTT; CDR3: CSVQEGTGELFF
V: TRBV15; D: TRBD1; J: TRBJ1-1; size: few; DNA: TGTGCCACCAGCAGAGGACAGGGCCGGGAAGCTTTCTTT; CDR3: CATSRGQGREAFF
V: TRBV11-2; D: TRBD2; J: TRBJ2-5; size: .; DNA: TGTGCCAGCAGCTTAGGTCTGGCTAGCGGGAGTAAAGAGACCCAGTACTTC; CDR3: CASSLGLASGSKETQYF
V: TRBV15; D: TRBD2; J: TRBJ2-7; size: many; DNA: TGTGCCACCAGCAGAGATCACCAGGGGACTAGCGCAAAATTTTACTACGAGCAGTACTTC; CDR3: CATSRDHQGTSAKFYYEQYF
V: TRBV5-1; D: TRBD2; J: TRBJ2-1; size: many; DNA: TGCGCCAGCAGCTTGGTCCTAGCGGGAGGGTACAATGAGCAGTTCTTC; CDR3: CASSLVLAGGYNEQFF
V: TRBV20-1; D: TRBD2; J: TRBJ2-3; size: few; DNA: TGCAGTGCTGAACCCCCGGGACTAGCGGGGAGAGATACGCAGTATTTT; CDR3: CSAEPPGLAGRDTQYF
V: TRBV7-9; D: TRBD1; J: TRBJ2-7; size: .; DNA: TGTGCCAGCAGCTTCGCCGTTACAGGGGGTCACGAGCAGTACTTC; CDR3: CASSFAVTGGHEQYF
V: TRBV7-3; D: TRBD2; J: TRBJ2-4; size: .; DNA: TGTGCCAGCAGCTCCGGACTAGCGGGAGGGCCTGGGAACATTCAGTACTTC; CDR3: CASSSGLAGGPGNIQYF
V: TRBV2; D: .; J: TRBJ1-5; size: few; DNA: TGTGCCAGCAGTGAGACGGGTTATAGCAATCAGCCCCAGCATTTT; CDR3: CASSETGYSNQPQHF
V: TRBV5-1; D: .; J: TRBJ2-2; size: many; DNA: TGCGCCAGCAGCACATTTACCGGGAGCCCGAACACCGGGGAGCTGTTTTTT; CDR3: CASSTFTGSPNTGELFF
V: TRBV28; D: .; J: TRBJ2-5; size: few; DNA: TGTGCCAGCAGTTTCAATGGCGGCGCCAGAGGGACCCAGTACTTC; CDR3: CASSFNGGARGTQYF